What follows are 14 T cell receptor beta chains derived from one specimen sequenced in a study of T cells after yellow fever vaccination. MiXCR, run by TCRdb on the 5' RACE reads, gives a single entry per CDR3 protein. The table has just over 300,000 distinct CDR3 sequences, 3.6% seen once. This sample comprised PBMCs, obtained on the day of the yellow fever booster vaccination. The receptor set was obtained from a man aged 18-30 years who received the YFV17D yellow fever vaccine.

The sample holds a few counts of this clonotype. V is TRBV4-2 and J is TRBJ1-4; perhaps TRBD1 as D (6 bases). CDR1 and CDR2 from the germline V gene are LGHNA and YNFKEQ. This CDR3 has 16 amino acids. With 0 bases removed from V and 5 bases from J, the gap between germline ends came to 13 bases. The CDR3 protein is CASSQEPGADNEKLFF. Here the CDR3 DNA reads TGTGCCAGCAGCCAAGAACCAGGGGCTGACAATGAAAAACTGTTTTTT.

This clonotype was seen a handful of times. The V gene is TRBV6-2 or TRBV6-3, the J gene TRBJ2-7, with TRBD1 identical over 7 bases. The CDR3 is made up of 16 amino acids. Germline V gene data show CDR1 as MNHEY and CDR2 as SVGEGT. Trimming took 2 bases from V and 1 from J; bases not matched to a gene: 8. The CDR3 region has the DNA TGTGCCAGCAGTTACGGGACAGTTTCCCCTTCCTACGAGCAGTACTTC. This codes for CASSYGTVSPSYEQYF.

A few counts support this clonotype. The V gene is TRBV20-1, the J gene TRBJ2-2; a weak D match, TRBD1 (6 bases). Germline CDR1 reads DFQATT; CDR2 reads SNEGSKA (reference sequence). CDR3 length equals 14 residues. V dropped 5 bases and J dropped 1 base, with 11 bases sitting between them. The CDR3 nucleotides are TGCAGTGCTTATAAGACAGGGAACACCGGGGAGCTGTTTTTT. It encodes CSAYKTGNTGELFF.

This clonotype has a count of ten or more. J is TRBJ2-3 and V is TRBV2; D is uncertain. Trimming took off 6 bases at V and 5 bases at J, with 9 bases between the two ends. Germline CDR1 is SNHLY and CDR2 is FYNNEI. CDR3 length: 12 residues. The CDR3 is CASRVLRDTQYF. The DNA of the CDR3 is TGTGCCAGCAGGGTTCTAAGAGATACGCAGTATTTT.

There are many counts of this clonotype. The chain recombines TRBV6-5 with TRBJ2-2; 10 bases fit TRBD1. The CDR3 runs to 14 residues. V was clipped by 6 bases and J by 7 bases; unmatched bases: 5. Germline V gene lookup returns CDR1 MNHEY and CDR2 SVGAGI. CDR3 DNA: TGTGCCAGCAGCGACAGGGGGCCTCACGGGGAGCTGTTTTTT. This encodes CASSDRGPHGELFF.

This clonotype turned up a few times. V gene TRBV7-3 combines with J gene TRBJ2-1; D is undetermined. The V gene lost 3 bases and the J gene lost 4 bases, with 10 bases spanning the gap. Germline V gives CDR1 SGHTA, CDR2 FQGTGA. The CDR3 is 14 amino acids. The CDR3 protein is CASSFLGRYNEQFF. In DNA form, the CDR3 reads TGTGCCAGCAGCTTTCTGGGCAGATACAATGAGCAGTTCTTC.

This clonotype was counted at least ten times. The CDR3 bases are TGTGCCAGCAGCCCCGGGACAGGGGCCCCAGGCCAAGAGACCCAGTACTTC. This codes for CASSPGTGAPGQETQYF. The genes are TRBV12-3 or TRBV12-4 and TRBJ2-5; 10 bases map to TRBD1. The CDR3 extends over 17 amino acids. Trimming removed 6 bases from V and 1 base from J; junction bases left unmatched: 11.

Ten or more counts support this clonotype. This chain uses TRBV7-2 with TRBJ1-5; a weak D match, TRBD1 (6 bases). The length of the CDR3 is 14 residues. The ends were cut back, 3 bases at V and 6 bases at J, with 12 bases in the middle. Germline CDR1 and CDR2: SGHTA and FQGNSA. The CDR3, as DNA: TGTGCCAGCAGCTTTCGGGGGGCAGGTCAGCCCCAGCATTTT. This gives the protein CASSFRGAGQPQHF.

This clonotype was recorded at least ten times. CDR3 sequence reads: CASTRNNEQFF. The CDR3 DNA is TGTGCCAGTACTAGGAACAATGAGCAGTTCTTC. The chain links TRBV6-5 to TRBJ2-1; D is perhaps TRBD2 (5 bases). The CDR3 extends over 11 amino acids. Germline V gene lookup returns CDR1 MNHEY and CDR2 SVGAGI. V gave up 9 bases and J gave up 5 bases, with 8 bases separating them.

This clonotype has a handful of counts. The rearrangement uses TRBV5-4 and TRBJ1-6; the D gene is possibly TRBD1 (6 bases). The V and J ends lost 5 bases and 13 bases respectively, with 16 bases between them. Germline V gene data show CDR1 as SGHNT and CDR2 as YYREEE (reference sequence). The CDR3 spans 13 residues. The CDR3 region has the DNA TGTGCCAGCAGTCGGGACATTCTCCAGCCCCTCCACTTT. Protein: CASSRDILQPLHF.

DNA of the CDR3: TGTGCCAGCATCATTGCAAGTGGGGGCCAATGGAGAGAGACCCAGTACTTC. It yields the protein CASIIASGGQWRETQYF. The J gene is TRBJ2-5, the V gene TRBV6-6, with D perhaps TRBD1 (6 bases). The germline V gene has CDR1 MNHNY and CDR2 SVGAGI (reference sequence). V dropped 7 bases and J dropped 4 bases, with 25 bases sitting between them. The CDR3 runs 17 residues.

This clonotype has only a few counts. The rearrangement joins TRBV7-2 to TRBJ2-7; D might be TRBD1 (6 bases). The V gene lost 1 base and the J gene lost 6 bases, with 13 bases spanning the gap. Germline values: CDR1 SGHTA, CDR2 FQGNSA. The CDR3 is made up of 14 amino acids. The CDR3 sequence is CASSLGTASLEQYF. The DNA for the CDR3 is TGTGCCAGCAGCTTAGGGACAGCAAGTCTCGAGCAGTACTTC.

This clonotype turned up a few times. The rearrangement uses TRBV3-1 and TRBJ1-6; the match to TRBD1 covers 7 bases. J was trimmed by 6 bases and V by 1 base; bases with no gene match: 0. The CDR3 length is 14 residues. The germline V gene has CDR1 LGHDT and CDR2 YNNKEL (reference sequence). As DNA, the CDR3 is TGTGCCAGCAGCCAAGGACAGGGTAATTCACCCCTCCACTTT. It is translated as CASSQGQGNSPLHF.

This clonotype was detected many times. The rearrangement joins TRBV6-5 to TRBJ1-1; 10 positions agree with TRBD1. This CDR3 has 15 residues. Trimming cost V 7 bases and J 7 bases; bases outside gene matches: 12. Germline V gene data show CDR1 as MNHEY and CDR2 as SVGAGI. The CDR3 coding sequence is TGTGCCAGCACGGGCTCCGGGACAGGGGCGATTGAAGCTTTCTTT. It is translated as CASTGSGTGAIEAFF.